Following are 32 T cell receptor beta chains from one sample sequenced in a study of blood T cells in healthy people across ages. It was with a sample-barcoded 5' primer and a J-beta primer mix that a second PCR of about 7 to 12 cycles was run. TCRdb ran MiXCR on the 5' RACE reads and lists one entry per CDR3 protein. This table holds around 900,000 distinct CDR3 sequences, around 28% found once. The sequenced material came from blood. These receptors all stem from a woman older than 75 in good health.

This clonotype appeared many times. This rearrangement joins TRBV5-5 to TRBJ2-7, with D possibly TRBD2 on 5 matching bases. The CDR3 contains 15 residues. Trimming took 5 bases from V and 4 from J, leaving 19 bases between them. Germline loops: CDR1 SGHKS, CDR2 YYEKEE (reference sequence). CDR3 nucleotide sequence: TGTGCCAGCAGAAGGCGCCGGGAAACCCTATACGAGCAGTACTTC. It specifies CASRRRRETLYEQYF.

V usage is TRBV7-6 and J usage is TRBJ2-2; D is tentatively TRBD1 or TRBD2 (5 bases each). Germline loops: CDR1 SGHVS, CDR2 FNYEAQ. Trimming cost V 4 bases and J 0 bases, with 18 bases left between them. CDR3 length: 18 amino acids. This chain's CDR3 is CASSYATAASANTGELFF. The CDR3 bases are TGTGCCAGCAGCTACGCGACAGCGGCAAGTGCGAACACCGGGGAGCTGTTTTTT.

This clonotype came up many times. V usage is TRBV20-1 and J usage is TRBJ2-7, with 9 nucleotides matching TRBD2. V lost 4 bases to trimming and J lost 4 bases; unmatched junction nucleotides: 8. The CDR3 length is 14 residues. CDR1 is DFQATT and CDR2 is SNEGSKA in the germline V gene (reference sequence). Here the CDR3 DNA reads TGCAGTGCTACGCAGACTAGCGGATTATACGAGCAGTACTTC. This codes for CSATQTSGLYEQYF.

Ten or more counts support this clonotype. J is TRBJ2-1 and V is TRBV6-5, with TRBD2 matching 8 bases. This CDR3 comprises 21 residues. V lost 0 bases and J lost 4; bases outside the gene matches: 20. Germline V lookup: CDR1 MNHEY, CDR2 SVGAGI. This CDR3 is CASSYSSQGVRGAKGYNEQFF. The CDR3 nucleotides read TGTGCCAGCAGTTACTCGAGCCAGGGCGTGCGGGGGGCTAAGGGATACAATGAGCAGTTCTTC.

There are many counts of this clonotype. V is TRBV7-2 and J is TRBJ2-6, with D possibly called TRBD1 or TRBD2 (5 bases each). CDR1 SGHTA and CDR2 FQGNSA come from the germline V gene. The CDR3 length is 20 residues. V was pared by 3 bases and J by 5 bases, with 26 bases between. The CDR3 protein is CASSFFGATDLVRRANVLTF. CDR3 in DNA: TGTGCCAGCAGCTTTTTTGGGGCCACGGACTTAGTTAGGCGGGCCAACGTCCTGACTTTC.

The sample holds a few counts of this clonotype. The V gene is TRBV2, the J gene TRBJ2-6; D is unresolved. The CDR3 is made up of 15 amino acids. The V gene lost 6 bases and the J gene lost 1 base, with 10 bases spanning the gap. Germline V gene data show CDR1 as SNHLY and CDR2 as FYNNEI. CDR3 coding DNA: TGTGCCAGCAGATATTTCGCTTCTGGGGCCAACGTCCTGACTTTC. Translation: CASRYFASGANVLTF.

Comments on this clonotype: Since no conserved phenylalanine or tryptophan closes the CDR3, a read error is the likely cause. This chain connects TRBV6-1 to TRBJ1-4; D unclear. The CDR3 covers 14 residues. CDR1 and CDR2 (germline): MNHNS, SASEGT. Between the trimmed V and J ends, which lost 1 base and 4 bases, there was a span of 7 bases. CDR3 in DNA: TGTGCCAGCAGTGAAGTCTTTTTTAATGAAAAACTGTTTTTG. It specifies CASSEVFFNEKLFL.

On this clonotype itself: Possible read error: a much larger clone is one base away. It is likely a read error, because the conserved phenylalanine at the end of the CDR3 is missing. CDR3 in amino acids: CSARRVKRGQSGETQYC. The CDR3 DNA is TGCAGTGCTAGGAGGGTAAAGCGGGGGCAATCCGGGGAGACCCAGTACTGC. The chain employs TRBV20-1 and TRBJ2-5; TRBD2 aligns across 8 bases. Germline trimming cut 3 bases from V and 5 bases from J; bases unmatched to any gene: 17. The germline gives CDR1 DFQATT, CDR2 SNEGSKA (reference sequence). The CDR3 has 17 residues.

Note on this clonotype: Just one base apart from a much larger clone, this may be a read error. This chain connects TRBV24-1 to TRBJ2-1; D unresolved. Germline CDR1 reads KGHDR; CDR2 reads SFDVKD. CDR3 length: 16 residues. CDR3 protein: CATSDFTPSSYNERFF. The CDR3 bases are TGTGCCACCAGTGATTTTACACCCAGCTCCTACAATGAGCGGTTCTTC.

There are many counts of this clonotype. This chain connects TRBV24-1 to TRBJ2-6; 7 bases align to TRBD2. CDR3 size: 16 residues. The ends lost 3 bases at V and 5 bases at J; junction bases unmatched: 6. Germline loops: CDR1 KGHDR, CDR2 SFDVKD. Written as DNA, the CDR3 is TGTGCCACCAGTGATGGAAGCGGGGTACGGGCCAACGTCCTGACTTTC. Its translation: CATSDGSGVRANVLTF.

The rearrangement links TRBV9 to TRBJ1-4, with 7 positions matching TRBD1. Trimming removed 0 bases from V and 9 bases from J; junction bases left unmatched: 11. This CDR3 is 16 amino acids long. Germline V lookup: CDR1 SGDLS, CDR2 YYNGEE. CDR3 region: CASSVGQGNIGKKLFF. The CDR3 coding sequence is TGTGCCAGCAGCGTAGGACAGGGTAATATTGGTAAAAAACTGTTTTTT.

Only a few counts were recorded for this clonotype. One junction end disagrees with the germline gene, perhaps due to a read error. V and J are TRBV9 and TRBJ2-6, with D perhaps TRBD1 (6 bases). Looked up from germline, CDR1 is SGDLS and CDR2 is YYNGEE. The CDR3 covers 13 residues. As DNA, the CDR3 is TGTGCCAGCAACGTAATGGGGGCCAACGTCCGGACTTTC. Translating it yields CASNVMGANVRTF.

The table lists this clonotype with many counts. CDR3 in amino acids: CASSAGQTQETQYF. The DNA for the CDR3 is TGTGCCAGCAGTGCTGGGCAGACCCAAGAGACCCAGTACTTC. The rearrangement joins TRBV6-1 to TRBJ2-5; D is ambiguous. CDR1 and CDR2 (germline): MNHNS, SASEGT. V was trimmed by 4 bases and J by 1 base, leaving 10 bases between them. The CDR3 covers 14 residues.

This clonotype was recorded at least ten times. The V and J genes are TRBV6-2 or TRBV6-3 and TRBJ2-4; 8 positions match TRBD1. Germline assignment: CDR1 MNHEY and CDR2 SVGEGT. The V segment lost 2 bases and the J segment 2 bases; nucleotides outside the gene matches: 23. This CDR3 is built from 22 residues. The CDR3 loop is CASSYRRWGDDRGLSTKNIQYF. Written as DNA, the CDR3 is TGTGCCAGCAGTTACCGCCGATGGGGCGACGACAGGGGTCTATCAACCAAAAACATTCAGTACTTC.

This clonotype has a count of ten or more. CDR3 in amino acids: CASSQDRVNYGYTF. The CDR3 DNA reads TGCGCCAGCAGCCAAGATAGGGTTAACTATGGCTACACCTTC. V gene TRBV4-3 combines with J gene TRBJ1-2; D not resolved. This CDR3 spans 14 amino acids. Trimming stripped 0 bases from V and 1 base from J, with 6 bases between. CDR1 is LGHNA, CDR2 YSLEER, per germline.

The sample holds many counts of this clonotype. This chain uses TRBV29-1 with TRBJ2-5; 9 positions match TRBD2. The ends lost 6 bases at V and 5 bases at J; junction bases unmatched: 7. This CDR3 is 13 amino acids long. CDR1 is SQVTM, CDR2 ANQGSEA, per germline. CDR3 DNA sequence: TGCAGCGTGGTTTTCGGACTAGCGGAGACCCAGTACTTC. Its translation is CSVVFGLAETQYF.

This clonotype has just a few counts. The chain recombines TRBV6-2 or TRBV6-3 with TRBJ1-6; no reliable D call. The CDR3 contains 15 residues. From germline, CDR1 is MNHEY and CDR2 SVGEGT. Trimming pared 2 bases from V and 8 bases from J, leaving 13 bases between. The DNA for the CDR3 is TGTGCCAGCAGTTACCGACGTTTTTTGGATTCACCCCTCCACTTT. It yields the protein CASSYRRFLDSPLHF.

This clonotype was seen ten or more times. The rearrangement uses TRBV20-1 and TRBJ2-7; 10 nucleotides align to TRBD1. This CDR3 contains 14 residues. Germline V gene sequence: CDR1 DFQATT, CDR2 SNEGSKA (reference sequence). V dropped 5 bases and J dropped 2; count of bases not matched to a gene: 6. CDR3 bases: TGCAGTGCTGACTCCGGGACAGGGGCCTACGAGCAGTACTTC. Its translation: CSADSGTGAYEQYF.

The rearrangement links TRBV20-1 to TRBJ1-6, with 9 bases identical to TRBD1. The J segment lost 9 bases and the V segment lost 2 bases, leaving 11 bases of the junction unmatched. The length of the CDR3 is 16 residues. Looked up from germline, CDR1 is DFQATT and CDR2 is SNEGSKA (reference sequence). The DNA of the CDR3 is TGCAGTGCTAGACCTGGGGGACAGGGTCATGGTTCACCCCTCCACTTT. It encodes CSARPGGQGHGSPLHF.

The J gene is TRBJ2-5, the V gene TRBV7-6, with 7 bases identical to TRBD2. Trimming took 10 bases from V and 1 from J; bases not matched to a gene: 9. Germline V gene sequence: CDR1 SGHVS, CDR2 FNYEAQ. This CDR3 spans 14 amino acids. The CDR3 region has the DNA TGTGCCACAGACCACCGGGAGGCCCAAGAGACCCAGTACTTC. Residues: CATDHREAQETQYF. Full variable domain (rest looked up from reference TRBV7-6 and TRBJ2-5): GAGVSQSPRYKVTKRGQDVALRCDPISGHVSLYWYRQALGQGPEFLTYFNYEAQQDKSGLPNDRFSAERPEGSISTLTIQRTEQRDSAMYRCATDHREAQETQYFGPGTRLLVL.

About this clonotype: A read error may explain this, as a much larger clone is one base away. The chain recombines TRBV20-1 with TRBJ2-3; 7 positions match TRBD2. V lost 6 bases and J lost 6; bases outside the gene matches: 9. This CDR3 contains 13 residues. The germline gives CDR1 DFQATT, CDR2 SNEGSKA (reference sequence). The CDR3 sequence is CSAPSGGRDTQYF. The CDR3, as DNA: TGCAGTGCCCCCTCGGGGGGACGGGATACGCAGTATTTT.

The chain is built from TRBV11-3 and TRBJ2-5, with 10 bases lining up with TRBD2. This CDR3 contains 15 residues. V gave up 4 bases and J gave up 11 bases; unmatched junction bases: 13. In germline, CDR1 is SGHNT, CDR2 YENEEA. Here the CDR3 reads CASSSSGGGTHEQYF. The DNA of the CDR3 is TGTGCCAGCAGCTCAAGCGGGGGGGGGACGCATGAGCAGTACTTC.

Regarding this clonotype: Just one base apart from a much larger clone, this may be a read error. The gene calls are TRBV11-2 and TRBJ2-3; a weak D match, TRBD1 (5 bases). Germline loops: CDR1 SGHAT, CDR2 FQNNGV. The CDR3 extends over 15 amino acids. As DNA, the CDR3 is TGTGCCAACAGCTTAGAACCCCGACAGTTGGATACGCAGTATTTT. Amino acids: CANSLEPRQLDTQYF. The full variable domain, rest sourced from reference TRBV11-2 and TRBJ2-3, is EAGVAQSPRYKIIEKRQSVAFWCNPISGHATLYWYQQILGQGPKLLIQFQNNGVVDDSQLPKDRFSAERLKGVDSTLKIQPAKLEDSAVYLCANSLEPRQLDTQYFGPGTRLTVL.

This clonotype was seen only a few times. The gene calls are TRBV11-3 and TRBJ2-1, with 8 bases identical to TRBD2. V lost 6 bases to trimming and J lost 10 bases; unmatched junction nucleotides: 11. CDR1 and CDR2 (germline): SGHNT, YENEEA. The CDR3 length is 14 residues. The CDR3 DNA follows: TGTGCCAGCAGACAAAACGGGGGGGCCGGAGAGCAGTTCTTC. The encoded protein is CASRQNGGAGEQFF.

This clonotype occurred many times. A much more abundant neighbour one base away suggests this may be a read error. The chain recombines TRBV7-9 with TRBJ2-5; the match to TRBD1 covers 7 bases. Trimming took 6 bases from V and 5 from J; bases not matched to a gene: 6. The CDR3 covers 13 residues. Germline CDR1 SEHNR, CDR2 FQNEAQ (reference sequence). The CDR3 DNA reads TGTGCCAGCAGGACGACAGGGCGCGAGACCCAGTACTTC. Translating gives CASRTTGRETQYF.

This clonotype was found many times. The chain uses TRBV5-6 and TRBJ2-3; D might be TRBD1 or TRBD2, each matching 6 bases. Per the germline V gene, CDR1 is SGHDT and CDR2 is YYEEEE. The length of the CDR3 is 12 residues. V lost 3 bases, J lost 8 bases, and 10 bases lay in between. The DNA for the CDR3 is TGTGCCAGCAGCTCGGGGGCTTTTACGCAGTATTTT. Translated: CASSSGAFTQYF.

The DNA for the CDR3 is TGTGCCAGCAGCCCCGCCCAGGGAAGCGCCACCTTC. Residues: CASSPAQGSATF. The genes are TRBV6-6 and TRBJ1-2; a possible D gene is TRBD1 (5 bases). Deletions cut 6 bases from V and 13 bases from J, with 18 bases between. The CDR3 contains 12 residues. Germline V gene data show CDR1 as MNHNY and CDR2 as SVGAGI (reference sequence).

This clonotype was detected a few times. The chain couples TRBV18 to TRBJ2-6, with D hard to call. The germline V gene has CDR1 KGHSH and CDR2 LQKENI. The CDR3 totals 20 residues. The V gene lost 1 base and the J gene lost 0 bases, with 19 bases spanning the gap. CDR3 amino acids: CASSPLRTAASGSGANVLTF. CDR3 nucleotides: TGTGCCAGCTCACCACTACGAACGGCAGCCTCCGGCTCTGGGGCCAACGTCCTGACTTTC.

This clonotype showed up many times. The chain couples TRBV12-3 or TRBV12-4 to TRBJ1-4; TRBD1 matches at 7 bases. V was clipped by 6 bases and J by 5 bases; unmatched bases: 6. There are 14 residues in the CDR3. The CDR3 loop is CASSLRGGNEKLFF. CDR3 nucleotides: TGTGCCAGCAGCCTCAGGGGGGGCAATGAAAAACTGTTTTTT.

This clonotype was detected many times. CDR3 residues: CASKPWASGGTDTQYF. CDR3 coding DNA: TGTGCCAGCAAACCGTGGGCTAGCGGTGGCACAGATACGCAGTATTTT. The chain is built from TRBV6-5 and TRBJ2-3, with 7 bases aligning to TRBD2. The CDR3 has 16 amino acids. The V gene end was trimmed by 7 bases and the J gene end by 1 base; junction bases not matched to a gene: 11. The V gene's germline CDR1 is MNHEY and CDR2 SVGAGI.

The chain links TRBV28 to TRBJ1-2; D remains unclear. V lost 5 bases, J lost 7 bases, and 11 bases lay in between. Germline V gives CDR1 MDHEN, CDR2 SYDVKM. The CDR3 has 12 amino acids. The CDR3 coding sequence is TGTGCCAGCAGTGACGGGGTGCGTGGCTACACCTTC. It codes for CASSDGVRGYTF.

There are a few counts of this clonotype. With a much larger clone just one base away, this may be a read error. The CDR3 is CASSLGASGVNEQYF. The DNA of the CDR3 is TGTGCCAGCAGCTTAGGGGCTAGCGGGGTCAATGAGCAGTACTTC. The chain employs TRBV7-9 and TRBJ2-5; TRBD2 matches 9 bases. Germline V gives CDR1 SEHNR, CDR2 FQNEAQ (reference sequence). Unmatched junction bases numbered 11, after V lost 1 base and J lost 11 bases. CDR3 size: 15 residues. The variable domain in full, completed from reference TRBV7-9 and TRBJ2-5, reads DTGVSQNPRHKITKRGQNVTFRCDPISEHNRLYWYRQTLGQGPEFLTYFQNEAQLEKSRLLSDRFSAERPKGSFSTLEIQRTEQGDSAMYLCASSLGASGVNEQYFGPGTRLLVL.